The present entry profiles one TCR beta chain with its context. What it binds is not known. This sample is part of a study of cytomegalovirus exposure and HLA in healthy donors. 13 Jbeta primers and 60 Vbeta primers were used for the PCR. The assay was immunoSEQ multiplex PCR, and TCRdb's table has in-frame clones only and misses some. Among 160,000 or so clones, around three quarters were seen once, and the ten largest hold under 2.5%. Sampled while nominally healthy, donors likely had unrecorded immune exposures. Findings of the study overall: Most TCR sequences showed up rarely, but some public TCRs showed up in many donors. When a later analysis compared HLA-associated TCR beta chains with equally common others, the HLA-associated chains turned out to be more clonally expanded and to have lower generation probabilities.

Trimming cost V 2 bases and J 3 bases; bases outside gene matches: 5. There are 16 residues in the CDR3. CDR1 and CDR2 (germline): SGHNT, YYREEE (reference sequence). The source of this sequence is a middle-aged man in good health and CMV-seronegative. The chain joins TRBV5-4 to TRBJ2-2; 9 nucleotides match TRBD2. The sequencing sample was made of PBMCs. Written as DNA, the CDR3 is TGTGCCAGCAGCTTTGCGGGAGGGCCGTACACCGGGGAGCTGTTTTTT. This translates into CASSFAGGPYTGELFF.